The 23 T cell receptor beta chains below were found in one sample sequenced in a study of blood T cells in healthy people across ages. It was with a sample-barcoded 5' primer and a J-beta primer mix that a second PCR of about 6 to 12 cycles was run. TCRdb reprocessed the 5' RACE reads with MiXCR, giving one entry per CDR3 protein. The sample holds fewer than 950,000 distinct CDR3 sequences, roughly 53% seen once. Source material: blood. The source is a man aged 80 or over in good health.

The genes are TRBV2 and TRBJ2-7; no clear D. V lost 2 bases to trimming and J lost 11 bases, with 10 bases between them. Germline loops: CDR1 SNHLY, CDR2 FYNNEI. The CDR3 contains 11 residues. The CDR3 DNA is TGTGCCAGCAGTGAAAAGGCTCGGAAGTACTTC. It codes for CASSEKARKYF.

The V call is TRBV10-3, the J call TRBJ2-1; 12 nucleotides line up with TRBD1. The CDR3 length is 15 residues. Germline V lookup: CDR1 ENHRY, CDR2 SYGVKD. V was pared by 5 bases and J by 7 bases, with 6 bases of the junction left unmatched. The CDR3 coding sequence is TGTGCCATCAGTTGGGGACAGGGGGCCGGGAATGAGCAGTTCTTC. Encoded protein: CAISWGQGAGNEQFF.

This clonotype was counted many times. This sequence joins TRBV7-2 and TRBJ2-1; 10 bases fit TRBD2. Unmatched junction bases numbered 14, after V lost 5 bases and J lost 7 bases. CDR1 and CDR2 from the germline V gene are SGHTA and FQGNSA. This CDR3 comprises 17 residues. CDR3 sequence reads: CASSLRRPSGGYNEQFF. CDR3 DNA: TGTGCCAGCAGCCTCAGACGGCCTAGCGGGGGATATAATGAGCAGTTCTTC.

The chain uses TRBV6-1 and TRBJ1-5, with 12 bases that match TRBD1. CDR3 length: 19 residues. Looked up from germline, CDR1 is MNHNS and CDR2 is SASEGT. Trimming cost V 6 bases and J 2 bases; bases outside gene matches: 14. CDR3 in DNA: TGTGCCAGCAGGAGGGATGGGACAGGGGGCGCCTTAGGCAATCAGCCCCAGCATTTT. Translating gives CASRRDGTGGALGNQPQHF.

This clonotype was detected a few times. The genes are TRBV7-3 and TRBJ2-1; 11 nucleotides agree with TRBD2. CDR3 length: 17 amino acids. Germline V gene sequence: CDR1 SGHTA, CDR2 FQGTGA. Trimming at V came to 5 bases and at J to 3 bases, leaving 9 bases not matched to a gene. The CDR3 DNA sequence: TGTGCCAGCAGCCCCTCTTTAACTAGCGGGAGCTACAATGAGCAGTTCTTC. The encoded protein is CASSPSLTSGSYNEQFF.

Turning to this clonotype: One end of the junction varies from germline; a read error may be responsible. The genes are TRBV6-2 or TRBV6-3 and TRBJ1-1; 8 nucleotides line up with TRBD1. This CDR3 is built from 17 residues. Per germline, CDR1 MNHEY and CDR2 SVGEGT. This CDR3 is CASSYFAGGRRNIEAFF. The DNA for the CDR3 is TGTGCCAGCAGTTACTTCGCAGGGGGCAGGAGAAACATTGAAGCTTTCTTT.

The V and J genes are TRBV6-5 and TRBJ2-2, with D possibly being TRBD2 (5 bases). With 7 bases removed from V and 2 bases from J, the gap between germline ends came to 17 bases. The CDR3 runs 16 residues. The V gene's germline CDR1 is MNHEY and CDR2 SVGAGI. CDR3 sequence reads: CASTAGGGLNTGELFF. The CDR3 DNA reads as TGTGCCAGCACCGCAGGCGGAGGTTTAAACACCGGGGAGCTGTTTTTT.

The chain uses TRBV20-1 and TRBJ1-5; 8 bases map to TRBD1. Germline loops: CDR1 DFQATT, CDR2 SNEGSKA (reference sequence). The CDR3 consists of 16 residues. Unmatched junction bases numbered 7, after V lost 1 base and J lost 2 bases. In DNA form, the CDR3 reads TGCAGTGCTAGAGCGGTGACAGGGGTCCGCAATCAGCCCCAGCATTTT. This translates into CSARAVTGVRNQPQHF.

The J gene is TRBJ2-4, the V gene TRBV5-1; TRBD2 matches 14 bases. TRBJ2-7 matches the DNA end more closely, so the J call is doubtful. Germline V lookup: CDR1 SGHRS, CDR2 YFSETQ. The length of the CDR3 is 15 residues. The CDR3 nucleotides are TGCGCCAGCAGCTTGCCCGGGACTAGCGGGAGCGAGCAGTACTTC. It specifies CASSLPGTSGSEQYF.

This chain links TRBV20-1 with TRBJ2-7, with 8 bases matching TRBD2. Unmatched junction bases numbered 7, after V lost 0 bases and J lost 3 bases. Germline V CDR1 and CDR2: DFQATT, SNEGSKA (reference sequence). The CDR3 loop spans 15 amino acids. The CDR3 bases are TGCAGTGCTAGAGACTGGGCTAGCGGGTACTACGAGCAGTACTTC. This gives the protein CSARDWASGYYEQYF.

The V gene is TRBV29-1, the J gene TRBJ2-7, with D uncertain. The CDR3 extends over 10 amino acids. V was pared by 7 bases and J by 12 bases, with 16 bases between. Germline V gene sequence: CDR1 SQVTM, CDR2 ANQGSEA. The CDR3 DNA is TGCAGCGCCGAAGGCGGCGGTTGGTACTTC. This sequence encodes CSAEGGGWYF.

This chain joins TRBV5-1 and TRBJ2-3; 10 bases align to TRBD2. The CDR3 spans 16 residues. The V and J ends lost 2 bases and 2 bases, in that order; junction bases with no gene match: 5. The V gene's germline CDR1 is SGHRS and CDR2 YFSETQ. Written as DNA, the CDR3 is TGCGCCAGCAGCTTAAAACTAGCGGGAATCACAGATACGCAGTATTTT. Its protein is CASSLKLAGITDTQYF.

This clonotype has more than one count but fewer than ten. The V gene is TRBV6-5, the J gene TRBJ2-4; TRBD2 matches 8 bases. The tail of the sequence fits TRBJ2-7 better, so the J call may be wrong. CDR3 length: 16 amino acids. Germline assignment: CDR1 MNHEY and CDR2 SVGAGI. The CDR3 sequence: CASSPNGAGAGGEQYF. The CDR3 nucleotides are TGTGCCAGCAGTCCTAATGGAGCGGGAGCCGGGGGCGAGCAGTACTTC.

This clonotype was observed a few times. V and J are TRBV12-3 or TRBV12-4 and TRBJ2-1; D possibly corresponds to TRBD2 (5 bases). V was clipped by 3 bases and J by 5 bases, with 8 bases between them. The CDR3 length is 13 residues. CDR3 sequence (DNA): TGTGCCAGCAGTTTGACTAAAAACAATGAGCAGTTCTTC. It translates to CASSLTKNNEQFF.

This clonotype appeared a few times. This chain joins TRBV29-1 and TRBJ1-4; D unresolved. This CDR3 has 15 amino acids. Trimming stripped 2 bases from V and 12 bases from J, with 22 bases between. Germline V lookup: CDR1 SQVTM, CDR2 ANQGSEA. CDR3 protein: CSVETGRRGVEELFF. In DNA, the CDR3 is TGCAGCGTTGAAACTGGACGTCGCGGGGTGGAGGAACTGTTTTTT.

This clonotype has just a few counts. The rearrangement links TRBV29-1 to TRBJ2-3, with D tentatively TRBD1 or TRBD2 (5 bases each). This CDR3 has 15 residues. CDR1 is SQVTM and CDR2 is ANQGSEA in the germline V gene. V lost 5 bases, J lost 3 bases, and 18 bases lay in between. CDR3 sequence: CSVLSVRGKTDTQYF. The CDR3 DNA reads TGCAGCGTTTTGTCCGTTCGGGGCAAGACAGATACGCAGTATTTT.

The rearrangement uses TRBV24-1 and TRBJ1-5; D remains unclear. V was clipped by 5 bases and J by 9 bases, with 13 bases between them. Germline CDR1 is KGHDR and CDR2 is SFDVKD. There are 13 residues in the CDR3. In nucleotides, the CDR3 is TGTGCCACCAGTGGCTGGGCAGGCCGGCCCCAGCATTTT. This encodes CATSGWAGRPQHF.

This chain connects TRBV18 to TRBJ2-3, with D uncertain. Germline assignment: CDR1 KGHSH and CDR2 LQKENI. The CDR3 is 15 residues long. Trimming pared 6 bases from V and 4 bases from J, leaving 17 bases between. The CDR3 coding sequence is TGTGCCAGCTCGCAAACCGGCCAAATCGCAGATACGCAGTATTTT. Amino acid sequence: CASSQTGQIADTQYF.

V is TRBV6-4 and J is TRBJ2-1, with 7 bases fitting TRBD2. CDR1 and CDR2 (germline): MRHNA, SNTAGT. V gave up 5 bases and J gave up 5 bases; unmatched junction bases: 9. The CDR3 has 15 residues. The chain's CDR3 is CASSYRASGNNEQFF. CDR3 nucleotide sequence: TGTGCCAGCAGTTATAGGGCTAGCGGTAACAATGAGCAGTTCTTC.

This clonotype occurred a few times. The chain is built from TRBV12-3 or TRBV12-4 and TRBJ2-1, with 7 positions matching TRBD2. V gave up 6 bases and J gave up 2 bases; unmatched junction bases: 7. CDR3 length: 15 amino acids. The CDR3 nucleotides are TGTGCCAGCAGCCGGACTAGTAAAGCCTACAATGAGCAGTTCTTC. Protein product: CASSRTSKAYNEQFF.

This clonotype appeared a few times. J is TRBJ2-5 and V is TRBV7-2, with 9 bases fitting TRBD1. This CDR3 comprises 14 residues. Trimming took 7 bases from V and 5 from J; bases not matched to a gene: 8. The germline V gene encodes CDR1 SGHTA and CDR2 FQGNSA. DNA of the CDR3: TGTGCCAGCACCCTCGGACAGGGGAGGGAGACCCAGTACTTC. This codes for CASTLGQGRETQYF.

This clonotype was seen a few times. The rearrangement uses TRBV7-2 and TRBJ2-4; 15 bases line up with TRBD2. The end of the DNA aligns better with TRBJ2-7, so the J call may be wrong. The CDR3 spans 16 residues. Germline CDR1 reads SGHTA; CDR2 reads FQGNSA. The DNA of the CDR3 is TGTGCCAGCAGATCCGGGACTAGCGGGAGGTTCCACGAGCAGTACTTC. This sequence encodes CASRSGTSGRFHEQYF.

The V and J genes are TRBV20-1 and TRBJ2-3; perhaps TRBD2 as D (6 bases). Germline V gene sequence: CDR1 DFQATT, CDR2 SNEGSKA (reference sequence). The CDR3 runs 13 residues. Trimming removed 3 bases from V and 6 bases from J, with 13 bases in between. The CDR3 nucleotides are TGCAGTGCTAGCCTCGGGAGTGGGGATACGCAGTATTTT. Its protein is CSASLGSGDTQYF.